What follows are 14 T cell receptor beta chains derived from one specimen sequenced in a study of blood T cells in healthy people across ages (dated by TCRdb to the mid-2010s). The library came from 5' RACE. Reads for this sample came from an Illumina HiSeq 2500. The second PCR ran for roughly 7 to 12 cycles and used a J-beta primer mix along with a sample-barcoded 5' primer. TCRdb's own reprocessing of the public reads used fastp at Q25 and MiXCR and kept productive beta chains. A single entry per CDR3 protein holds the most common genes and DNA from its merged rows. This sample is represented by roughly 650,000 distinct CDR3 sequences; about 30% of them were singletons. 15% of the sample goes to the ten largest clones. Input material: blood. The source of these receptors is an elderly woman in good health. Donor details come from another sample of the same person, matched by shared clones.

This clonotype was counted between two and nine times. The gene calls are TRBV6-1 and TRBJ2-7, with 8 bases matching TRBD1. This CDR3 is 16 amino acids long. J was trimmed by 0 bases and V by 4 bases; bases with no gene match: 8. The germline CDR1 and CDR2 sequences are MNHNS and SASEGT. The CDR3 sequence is CASSGGTGGLSYEQYF. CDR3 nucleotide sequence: TGTGCCAGCAGTGGGGGGACAGGAGGCCTCTCCTACGAGCAGTACTTC.

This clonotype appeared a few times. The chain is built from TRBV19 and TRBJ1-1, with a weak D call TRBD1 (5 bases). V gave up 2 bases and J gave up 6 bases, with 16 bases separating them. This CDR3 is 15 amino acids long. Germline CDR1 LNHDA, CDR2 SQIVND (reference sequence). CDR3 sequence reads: CASSILWGENPEAFF. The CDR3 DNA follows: TGTGCCAGTAGTATATTATGGGGGGAAAATCCTGAAGCTTTCTTT.

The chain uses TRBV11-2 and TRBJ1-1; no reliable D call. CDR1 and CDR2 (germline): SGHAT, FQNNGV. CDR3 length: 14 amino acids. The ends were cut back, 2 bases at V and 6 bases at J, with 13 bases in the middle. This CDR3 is CASSLFGGTAEAFF. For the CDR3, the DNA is TGTGCCAGCAGCTTATTTGGAGGAACGGCTGAAGCTTTCTTT.

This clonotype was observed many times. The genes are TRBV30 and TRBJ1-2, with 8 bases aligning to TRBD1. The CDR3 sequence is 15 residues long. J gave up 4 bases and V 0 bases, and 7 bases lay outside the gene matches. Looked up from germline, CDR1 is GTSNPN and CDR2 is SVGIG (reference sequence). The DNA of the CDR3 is TGTGCCTGGAGTGTACCTCAGGGGGCCGGCTATGGCTACACCTTC. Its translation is CAWSVPQGAGYGYTF. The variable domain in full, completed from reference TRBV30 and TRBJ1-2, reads SQTIHQWPATLVQPVGSPLSLECTVEGTSNPNLYWYRQAAGRGLQLLFYSVGIGQISSEVPQNLSASRPQDRQFILSSKKLLLSDSGFYLCAWSVPQGAGYGYTFGSGTRLTVV.

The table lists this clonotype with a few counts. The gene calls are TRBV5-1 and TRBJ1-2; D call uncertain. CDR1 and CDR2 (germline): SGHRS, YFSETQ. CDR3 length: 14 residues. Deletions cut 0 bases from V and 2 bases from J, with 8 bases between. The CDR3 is CASSLELWNYGYTF. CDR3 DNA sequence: TGCGCCAGCAGCTTGGAGCTCTGGAACTATGGCTACACCTTC.

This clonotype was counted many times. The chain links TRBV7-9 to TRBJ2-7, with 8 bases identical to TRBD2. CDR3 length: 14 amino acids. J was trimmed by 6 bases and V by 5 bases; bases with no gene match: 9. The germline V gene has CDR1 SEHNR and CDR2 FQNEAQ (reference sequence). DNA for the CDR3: TGTGCCAGCAGCCCGGGGGGGGCAATCTTCGAGCAGTACTTC. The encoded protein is CASSPGGAIFEQYF.

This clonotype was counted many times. The DNA of the CDR3 is TGTGCCAGCAGTCCCCTGGACAGGGGGTATGGCTACACCTTC. This translates into CASSPLDRGYGYTF. This sequence joins TRBV12-3 or TRBV12-4 and TRBJ1-2, with TRBD1 matching 10 bases. The CDR3 runs to 14 residues. V was clipped by 5 bases and J by 5 bases; unmatched bases: 5.

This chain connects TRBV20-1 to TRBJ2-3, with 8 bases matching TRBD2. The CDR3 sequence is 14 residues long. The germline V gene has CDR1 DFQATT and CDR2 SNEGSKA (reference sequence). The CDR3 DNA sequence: TGCAATGCCAGACCTGGCGGGGGGTCAGATACGCAGTATTTT. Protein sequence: CNARPGGGSDTQYF.

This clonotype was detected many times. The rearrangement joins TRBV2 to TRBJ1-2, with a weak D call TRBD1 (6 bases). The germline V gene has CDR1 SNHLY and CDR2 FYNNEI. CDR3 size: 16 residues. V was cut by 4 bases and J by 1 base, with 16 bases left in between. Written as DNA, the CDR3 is TGTGCCAGCAGTGGAGCTCTGGAGGGGGTTAACTATGGCTACACCTTC. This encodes CASSGALEGVNYGYTF.

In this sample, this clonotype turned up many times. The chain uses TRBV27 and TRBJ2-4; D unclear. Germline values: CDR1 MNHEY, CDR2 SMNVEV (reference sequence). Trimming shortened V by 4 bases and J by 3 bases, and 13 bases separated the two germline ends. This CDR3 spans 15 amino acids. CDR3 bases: TGTGCCAGCAGTTCGGCACAATGGGGCAAAAACATTCAGTACTTC. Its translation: CASSSAQWGKNIQYF.

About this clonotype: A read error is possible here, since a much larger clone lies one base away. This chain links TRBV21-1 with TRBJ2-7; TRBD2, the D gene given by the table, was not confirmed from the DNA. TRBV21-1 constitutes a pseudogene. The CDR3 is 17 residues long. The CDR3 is CASSLRASGGLDVEQYF. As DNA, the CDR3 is TGTGCCAGCAGCTTAAGGGCTAGCGGGGGGTTGGACGTTGAGCAGTACTTC.

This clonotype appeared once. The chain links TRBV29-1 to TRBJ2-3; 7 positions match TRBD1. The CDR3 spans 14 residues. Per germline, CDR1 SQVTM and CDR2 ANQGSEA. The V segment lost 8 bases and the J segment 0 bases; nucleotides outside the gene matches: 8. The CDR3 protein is CSLSTGDSTDTQYF. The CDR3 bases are TGCAGCCTAAGTACAGGGGATAGCACAGATACGCAGTATTTT.

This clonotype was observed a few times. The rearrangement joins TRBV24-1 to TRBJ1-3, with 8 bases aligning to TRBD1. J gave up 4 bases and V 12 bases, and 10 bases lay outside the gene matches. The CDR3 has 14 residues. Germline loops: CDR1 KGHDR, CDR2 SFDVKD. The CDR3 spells CAAGGQGAGNTIYF. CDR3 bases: TGTGCCGCCGGTGGACAGGGCGCCGGAAACACCATATATTTT.

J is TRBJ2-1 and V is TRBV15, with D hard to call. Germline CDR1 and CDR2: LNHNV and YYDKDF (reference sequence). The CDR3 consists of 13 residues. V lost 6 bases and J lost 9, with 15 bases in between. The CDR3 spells CATRSISDVEQFF. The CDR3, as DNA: TGTGCCACCAGGTCTATCTCAGATGTTGAGCAGTTCTTC.